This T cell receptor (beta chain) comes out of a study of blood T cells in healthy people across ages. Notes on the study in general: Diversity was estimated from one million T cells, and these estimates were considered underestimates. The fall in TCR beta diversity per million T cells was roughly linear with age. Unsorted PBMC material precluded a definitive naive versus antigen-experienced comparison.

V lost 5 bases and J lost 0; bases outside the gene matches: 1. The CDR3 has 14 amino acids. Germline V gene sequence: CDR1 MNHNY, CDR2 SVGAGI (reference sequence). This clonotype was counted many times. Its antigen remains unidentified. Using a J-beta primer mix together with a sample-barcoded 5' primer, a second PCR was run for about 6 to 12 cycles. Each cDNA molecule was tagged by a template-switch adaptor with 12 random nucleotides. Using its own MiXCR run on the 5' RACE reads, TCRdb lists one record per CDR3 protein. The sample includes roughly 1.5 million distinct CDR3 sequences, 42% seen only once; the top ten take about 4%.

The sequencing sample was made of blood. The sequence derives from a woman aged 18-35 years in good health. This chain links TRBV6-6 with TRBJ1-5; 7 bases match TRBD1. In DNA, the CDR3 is TGTGCCAGCAGTGACAGGGATAGCAATCAGCCCCAGCATTTT. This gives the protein CASSDRDSNQPQHF.